This T cell receptor (beta chain) derives from a study of CD8 T cells in Susac syndrome. Study findings and constraints: The study's TCR sequencing and HLA analysis covered a relatively small number of individuals, and the study acknowledged this.

The CDR3 is 15 residues long. Unmatched junction bases numbered 4, after V lost 3 bases and J lost 4 bases. Germline V gives CDR1 LGHNA, CDR2 YSLEER. The authors negatively isolated CD8+ and CD4+ T cells and FACS-enriched TEMRA cells. After extraction with the RNeasy kit, about 0.45 to 1 ug of the RNA was reverse transcribed using random hexamers. The method of amplification for TCR beta CDR3 was immunoSEQ multiplex PCR, covering 54 Vbeta and 13 Jbeta. Each CDR3 protein is one row after TCRdb ran MiXCR on the immunoSEQ multiplex PCR reads. The sample yields roughly 160,000 distinct CDR3 sequences, around 94% seen once. In its sample, this clonotype was seen once. Antigen unknown.

This clonotype was obtained from a human donor in good health. Source material: CD4+ T cells from PBMCs. The rearrangement joins TRBV4-3 to TRBJ2-1, with TRBD2 matching 9 bases. Here the CDR3 DNA reads TGCGCCAGCAGCCATGCAGCGGGGGGATACAATGAGCAGTTCTTC. It translates to CASSHAAGGYNEQFF.